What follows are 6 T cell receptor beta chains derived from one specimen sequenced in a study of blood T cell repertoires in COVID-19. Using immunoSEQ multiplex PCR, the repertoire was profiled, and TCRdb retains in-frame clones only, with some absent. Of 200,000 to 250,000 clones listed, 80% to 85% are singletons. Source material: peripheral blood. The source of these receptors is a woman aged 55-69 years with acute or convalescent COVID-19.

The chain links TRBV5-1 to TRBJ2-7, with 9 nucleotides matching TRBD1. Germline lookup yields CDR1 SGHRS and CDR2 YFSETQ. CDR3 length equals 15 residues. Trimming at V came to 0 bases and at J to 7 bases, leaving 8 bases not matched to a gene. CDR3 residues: CASSLVGTGFYEQYF. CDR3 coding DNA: TGCGCCAGCAGCTTGGTCGGGACAGGGTTTTATGAGCAGTACTTC.

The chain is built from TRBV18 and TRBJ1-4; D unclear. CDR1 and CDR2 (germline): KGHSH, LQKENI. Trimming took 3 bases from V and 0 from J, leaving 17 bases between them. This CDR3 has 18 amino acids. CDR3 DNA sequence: TGTGCCAGCTCACCCTATTTCCCCCAGGCAGCAACTAATGAAAAACTGTTTTTT. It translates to CASSPYFPQAATNEKLFF.

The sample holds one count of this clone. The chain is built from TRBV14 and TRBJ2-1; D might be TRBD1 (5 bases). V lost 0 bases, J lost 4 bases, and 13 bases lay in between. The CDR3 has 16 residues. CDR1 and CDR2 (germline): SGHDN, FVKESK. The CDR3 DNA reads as TGTGCCAGCAGCCAAGATGAAGGGGCACATTACAATGAGCAGTTCTTC. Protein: CASSQDEGAHYNEQFF.

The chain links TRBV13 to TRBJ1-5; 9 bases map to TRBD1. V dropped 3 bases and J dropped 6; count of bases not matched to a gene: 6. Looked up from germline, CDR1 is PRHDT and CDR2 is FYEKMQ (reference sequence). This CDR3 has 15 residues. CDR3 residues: CASSLGQGKGQPQHF. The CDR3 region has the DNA TGTGCCAGCAGCTTGGGACAGGGAAAGGGTCAGCCCCAGCATTTT.

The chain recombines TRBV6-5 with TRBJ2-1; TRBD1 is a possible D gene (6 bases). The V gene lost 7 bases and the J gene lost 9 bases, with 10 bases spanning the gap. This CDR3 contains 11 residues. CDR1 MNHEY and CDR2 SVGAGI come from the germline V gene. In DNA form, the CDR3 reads TGTGCCAGCAATGGACAGATTGAGCAGTTCTTC. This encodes CASNGQIEQFF.

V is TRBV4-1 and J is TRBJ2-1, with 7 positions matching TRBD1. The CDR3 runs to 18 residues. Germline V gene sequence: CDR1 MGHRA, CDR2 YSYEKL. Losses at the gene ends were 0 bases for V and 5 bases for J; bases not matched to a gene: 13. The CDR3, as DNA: TGCGCCAGCAGCCAAGATTTTGAAAGACAGGGTACCAACAATGAGCAGTTCTTC. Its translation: CASSQDFERQGTNNEQFF.